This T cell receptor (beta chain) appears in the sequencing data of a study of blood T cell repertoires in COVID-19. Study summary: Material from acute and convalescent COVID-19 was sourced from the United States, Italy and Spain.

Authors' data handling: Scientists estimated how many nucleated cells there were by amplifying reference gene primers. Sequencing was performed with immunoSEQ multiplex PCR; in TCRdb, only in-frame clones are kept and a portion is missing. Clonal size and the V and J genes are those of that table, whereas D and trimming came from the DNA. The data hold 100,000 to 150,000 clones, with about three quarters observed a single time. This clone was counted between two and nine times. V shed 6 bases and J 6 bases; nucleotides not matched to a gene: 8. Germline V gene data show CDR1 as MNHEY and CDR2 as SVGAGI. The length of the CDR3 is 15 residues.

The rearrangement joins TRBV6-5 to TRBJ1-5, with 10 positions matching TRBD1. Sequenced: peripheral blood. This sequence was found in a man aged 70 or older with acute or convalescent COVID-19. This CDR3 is CASSRRQGAGQPQHF. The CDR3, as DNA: TGTGCCAGCAGCCGAAGACAGGGGGCAGGTCAGCCCCAGCATTTT.